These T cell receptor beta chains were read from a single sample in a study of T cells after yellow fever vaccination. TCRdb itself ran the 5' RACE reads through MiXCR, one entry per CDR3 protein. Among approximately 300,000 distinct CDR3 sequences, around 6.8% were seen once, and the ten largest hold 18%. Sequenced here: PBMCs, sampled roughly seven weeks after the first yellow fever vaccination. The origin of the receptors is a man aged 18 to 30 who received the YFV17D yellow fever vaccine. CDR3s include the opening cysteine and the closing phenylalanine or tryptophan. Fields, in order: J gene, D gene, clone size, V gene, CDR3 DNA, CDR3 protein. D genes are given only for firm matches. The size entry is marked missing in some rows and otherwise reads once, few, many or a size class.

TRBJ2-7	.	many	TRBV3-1	TGTGCCAGCAGCCTGTCAAGATACGAGCAGTACTTC	CASSLSRYEQYF
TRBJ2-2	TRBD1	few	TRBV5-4	TGTGCCAGCAGTTCCGGGACAGGGGCCACCGGGGAGCTGTTTTTT	CASSSGTGATGELFF
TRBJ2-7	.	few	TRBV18	TGTGCCAGCTCACCCCGGGCGGGGATATACGAGCAGTACTTC	CASSPRAGIYEQYF
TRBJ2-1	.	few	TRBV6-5	TGTGCCAGCAGTTACCGGGACATCTACAATGAGCAGTTCTTC	CASSYRDIYNEQFF
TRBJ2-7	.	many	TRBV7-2	TGTGCCAGCAGTCGCTCCTACGAGCAGTACTTC	CASSRSYEQYF
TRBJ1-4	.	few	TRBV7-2	TGTGCCAGCAGCTTAATGCGCGACCATGAAAAACTGTTTTTT	CASSLMRDHEKLFF
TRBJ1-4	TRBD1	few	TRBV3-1	TGTGCCAGCAGCCAGGGACAGCTTGCAACTAATGAAAAACTGTTTTTT	CASSQGQLATNEKLFF
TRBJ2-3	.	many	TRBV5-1	TGCGCCAGCAGCTTGGGGGGGGAGGATGATACGCAGTATTTT	CASSLGGEDDTQYF
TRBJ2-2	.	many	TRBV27	TGTGCCAGCAGTTTAGGGGCGGAGCTGTTTTTT	CASSLGAELFF
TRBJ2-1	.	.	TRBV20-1	TGCAGTGCCCGGAGGGGCAGGGGCTCCTACAATGAGCAGTTCTTC	CSARRGRGSYNEQFF
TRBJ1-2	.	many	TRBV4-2	TGTGCCAGCAGCCCCCCGGCCGGCTCTAACTATGGCTACACCTTC	CASSPPAGSNYGYTF
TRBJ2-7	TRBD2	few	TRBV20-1	TGCAGTGCTCGGAGCGGGGGGACCTACGAGCAGTACTTC	CSARSGGTYEQYF
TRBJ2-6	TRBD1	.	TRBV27	TGTGCCAGCAGCGCCAGGGGGTACGGGGCCAACGTCCTGACTTTC	CASSARGYGANVLTF
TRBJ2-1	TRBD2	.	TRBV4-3	TGCGCCAGCAGCCAAGAGGGTGGTAGCGGGGGGGCCTCCTACAATGAGCAGTTCTTC	CASSQEGGSGGASYNEQFF
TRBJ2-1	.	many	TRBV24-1	TGTGCCACCAGTCTAACAGGCGGATACAATGAGCAGTTCTTC	CATSLTGGYNEQFF
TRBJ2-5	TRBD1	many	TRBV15	TGTGCCACCAGCAGAGATGGACAGGAACAAGAGACCCAGTACTTC	CATSRDGQEQETQYF
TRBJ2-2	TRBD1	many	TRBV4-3	TGCGCCAGCAGCCCAGCGACAGGGAGCACCGGGGAGCTGTTTTTT	CASSPATGSTGELFF
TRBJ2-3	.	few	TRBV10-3	TGTGCCATCAGTGAGTCGAAGGGCAGGGCAGATACGCAGTATTTT	CAISESKGRADTQYF
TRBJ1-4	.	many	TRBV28	TGTGCCAGCCAGTTTGTCAGGGACCCTGAAAAACTGTTTTTT	CASQFVRDPEKLFF
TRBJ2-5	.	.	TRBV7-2	TGTGCCAGCAGCTTAGAAGGGGGACAGACCCAGTACTTC	CASSLEGGQTQYF
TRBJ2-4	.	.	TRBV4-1	TGCGCCAGCAGCCAAGACGGGTGGGATAAAAACATTCAGTACTTC	CASSQDGWDKNIQYF
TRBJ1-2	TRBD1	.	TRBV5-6	TGTGCCAGCAGCGAGGGACAGGGCAGGTTCTATGGCTACACCTTC	CASSEGQGRFYGYTF
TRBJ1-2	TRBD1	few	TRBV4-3	TGCGCCAGCAGCCAAGGGGTATCCGGGACAGCATATGGCTACACCTTC	CASSQGVSGTAYGYTF
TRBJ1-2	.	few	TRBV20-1	TGCAGTGCTCCGGGAGCCCTAGTGAGCTACACCTTC	CSAPGALVSYTF
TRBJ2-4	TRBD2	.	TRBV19	TGTGCCAGTAGTATGGGACTAGCGGGGGTTCAGTACTTC	CASSMGLAGVQYF
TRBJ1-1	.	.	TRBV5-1	TGCGCCAGCATCCCTGGACCGAACACTGAAGCTTTCTTT	CASIPGPNTEAFF
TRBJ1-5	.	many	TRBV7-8	TGTGCCAGCAGCTTCAAAGACAGGCCCTTCGGCAATCAGCCCCAGCATTTT	CASSFKDRPFGNQPQHF
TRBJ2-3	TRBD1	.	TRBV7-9	TGTGCCAGCAGGCCGACAGGGGGCGGAGTGGATACGCAGTATTTT	CASRPTGGGVDTQYF
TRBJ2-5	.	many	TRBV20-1	TGCAGTGCTAGAACCCAGCGTCAAGGGACCCAGTACTTC	CSARTQRQGTQYF
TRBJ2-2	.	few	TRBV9	TGTGCCAGCAGCGTCTCTAGACTAGGCCACGGGGAGCTGTTTTTT	CASSVSRLGHGELFF
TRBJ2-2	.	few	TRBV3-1	TGTGCCAGCAGCCAGAGCATTCGGCCGGCCGGGGAGCTGTTTTTT	CASSQSIRPAGELFF
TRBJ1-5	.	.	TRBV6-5	TGTGCCAGCAGTTACATACAGGCAAATCAGCCCCAGCATTTT	CASSYIQANQPQHF
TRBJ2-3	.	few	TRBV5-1	TGCGCCAGCAGCCTCAATAAGGATAGCACAGATACGCAGTATTTT	CASSLNKDSTDTQYF
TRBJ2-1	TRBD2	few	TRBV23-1	TGCGCCAGCAGTCACCGGGACAGGGGGAGGTGGACTAGCGGGGGCGATGAGCAGTTCTTC	CASSHRDRGRWTSGGDEQFF
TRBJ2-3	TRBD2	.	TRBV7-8	TGTGCCAGCAGCCCCGAGCGGGGGTCAGATACGCAGTATTTT	CASSPERGSDTQYF
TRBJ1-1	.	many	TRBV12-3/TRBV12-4	TGTGCCAGCAGACGACAGGTGAACACTGAAGCTTTCTTT	CASRRQVNTEAFF
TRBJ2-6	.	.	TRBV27	TGTGCCAGCACCCAGGGAAAATCCGGGGCCAACGTCCTGACTTTC	CASTQGKSGANVLTF
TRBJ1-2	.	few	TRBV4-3	TGCGCCAGCAGCCCCTTCGGACCGACTAACTATGGCTACACCTTC	CASSPFGPTNYGYTF
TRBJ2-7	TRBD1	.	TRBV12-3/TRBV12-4	TGTGCCAGCACCCCGACAGGGGGCGTCTACGAGCAGTACTTC	CASTPTGGVYEQYF
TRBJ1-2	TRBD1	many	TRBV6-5	TGTGCCAGCAAGATCCGGACAGGATCCCTCTGGGGCTACACCTTC	CASKIRTGSLWGYTF
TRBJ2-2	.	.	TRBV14	TGTGCCAGCAGCCACTGGGGGAACACCGGGGAGCTGTTTTTT	CASSHWGNTGELFF
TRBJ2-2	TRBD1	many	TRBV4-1	TGCGCCAGCAGCCAAGAGTACGGACAGGGGATCGGGGAGCTGTTTTTT	CASSQEYGQGIGELFF
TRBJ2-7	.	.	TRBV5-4	TGTGCCAGCAGCTTGGAACAACGATGGGGCGAGCAGTACTTC	CASSLEQRWGEQYF
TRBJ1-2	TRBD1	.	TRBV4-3	TGCGCCAGCAGCCATGAAGGGACAGGGAGCATGGATGGCTACACCTTC	CASSHEGTGSMDGYTF
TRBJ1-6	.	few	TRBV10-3	TGTGCCATCAGTGAGTCCGGTGATTCACCCCTCCACTTT	CAISESGDSPLHF
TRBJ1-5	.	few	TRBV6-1	TGTGCCAGCAGTGAAGTCTGGGACCAGCCCCAGCATTTT	CASSEVWDQPQHF
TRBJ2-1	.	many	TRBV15	TGTGCCACCAGCGGGGCCACTGGGGGATATGAGCAGTTCTTC	CATSGATGGYEQFF